The 19 T cell receptor beta chains below were found in one sample sequenced in a study of T cells in Graves' hyperthyroidism and ophthalmopathy. The CDR3 regions of TCR beta were amplified from RNA transcripts. An initial round of RT-PCR targeting the TCR CDR3 relied on the HTBI primer set. From the multiplex PCR reads, TCRdb called clonotypes with MiXCR, one entry per CDR3 protein. The repertoire holds 600,000 or so distinct CDR3 sequences, with more than 14% as singletons. Sequencing was carried out using blood. These receptors all stem from a woman aged 50 to 60 with Graves' ophthalmopathy.

The chain combines TRBV7-8 with TRBJ1-2, with 7 bases matching TRBD1. J lost 12 bases, V lost 4 bases, and 17 bases had no gene match. The CDR3 loop spans 15 amino acids. Germline V gene lookup returns CDR1 SGHVS and CDR2 FQNEAQ. CDR3 sequence (DNA): TGTGCCAGCAGCTATCAGGGAGGGACAGAACTTATAGACACCTTC. This codes for CASSYQGGTELIDTF. The entire variable domain, with the rest obtained from reference TRBV7-8 and TRBJ1-2, is as follows: GAGVSQSPRYKVAKRGQDVALRCDPISGHVSLFWYQQALGQGPEFLTYFQNEAQLDKSGLPSDRFFAERPEGSVSTLKIQRTQQEDSAVYLCASSYQGGTELIDTFGSGTRLTVV.

The chain employs TRBV30 and TRBJ2-2, with D possibly matching TRBD2 (5 bases). Trimming removed 3 bases at V and 3 bases at J, with 14 bases between. The CDR3 is made up of 15 amino acids. The germline CDR1 and CDR2 sequences are GTSNPN and SVGIG (reference sequence). The CDR3 DNA reads as TGTGCCTGGAGAGCGAGAGGGCGCGACACCGGGGAGCTGTTTTTT. It encodes CAWRARGRDTGELFF. The entire variable domain, with the rest obtained from reference TRBV30 and TRBJ2-2, is as follows: SQTIHQWPATLVQPVGSPLSLECTVEGTSNPNLYWYRQAAGRGLQLLFYSVGIGQISSEVPQNLSASRPQDRQFILSSKKLLLSDSGFYLCAWRARGRDTGELFFGEGSRLTVL.

This clonotype came up many times. V gene TRBV27 combines with J gene TRBJ2-7, with D tentatively TRBD1 (7 bases). The CDR3 consists of 14 residues. Germline V gene lookup returns CDR1 MNHEY and CDR2 SMNVEV (reference sequence). V gave up 3 bases and J gave up 4 bases, with 13 bases separating them. The CDR3: CASSFRAGGYEQYF. The CDR3 nucleotides are TGTGCCAGCAGTTTTAGGGCAGGGGGGTACGAGCAGTACTTC.

This clonotype came up many times. V gene TRBV27 combines with J gene TRBJ2-7, with D possibly matching TRBD1 (5 bases). Germline V gene lookup returns CDR1 MNHEY and CDR2 SMNVEV (reference sequence). V shed 5 bases and J shed 2 bases, with 16 bases lying between them. The CDR3 sequence is 15 residues long. The CDR3 sequence: CASSTLQVNTYEQYF. CDR3 nucleotide sequence: TGTGCCAGCAGTACCCTACAGGTTAACACCTACGAGCAGTACTTC.

This clonotype was counted ten times or more. The chain uses TRBV20-1 and TRBJ2-7; TRBD2 might be the D (6 bases). Trimming stripped 3 bases from V and 4 bases from J, with 16 bases between. The CDR3 length is 14 residues. The germline V gene has CDR1 DFQATT and CDR2 SNEGSKA (reference sequence). The CDR3 reads CSARDLAGTYEQYF. The DNA of the CDR3 is TGCAGTGCTAGGGATCTAGCAGGGACTTACGAGCAGTACTTC.

The table lists this clonotype with many counts. The CDR3 spells CASRPGLAGGHEQYF. As DNA, the CDR3 is TGTGCCAGCAGACCCGGGCTAGCGGGAGGCCACGAGCAGTACTTC. The chain has TRBV7-9 and TRBJ2-7; the match to TRBD2 covers 11 bases. The J segment lost 5 bases and the V segment lost 6 bases, leaving 9 bases of the junction unmatched. The CDR3 is 15 residues long. In germline, CDR1 is SEHNR, CDR2 FQNEAQ (reference sequence). The full variable domain, completed using reference TRBV7-9 and TRBJ2-7, is DTGVSQNPRHKITKRGQNVTFRCDPISEHNRLYWYRQTLGQGPEFLTYFQNEAQLEKSRLLSDRFSAERPKGSFSTLEIQRTEQGDSAMYLCASRPGLAGGHEQYFGPGTRLTVT.

The chain employs TRBV12-5 and TRBJ2-1, with TRBD2 as a possible D gene (6 bases). CDR1 LGHNT and CDR2 FRNRAP come from the germline V gene. CDR3 length: 18 residues. V was shortened by 0 bases and J by 8 bases, with 23 bases between the two germline ends. The CDR3 spells CASGLVILTSIGGDEQFF. CDR3 nucleotide sequence: TGTGCTAGTGGTTTGGTAATCCTCACTAGCATCGGTGGCGATGAGCAGTTCTTC.

Ten or more counts support this clonotype. V usage is TRBV7-2 and J usage is TRBJ1-1; possibly TRBD1 for D (5 bases). This CDR3 is built from 17 residues. Germline V gene sequence: CDR1 SGHTA, CDR2 FQGNSA. Trimming stripped 5 bases from V and 2 bases from J, with 21 bases between. The CDR3 region is CASSIILGNWGNTEAFF. The CDR3, as DNA: TGTGCCAGCAGCATCATATTGGGGAATTGGGGCAACACTGAAGCTTTCTTT.

The sample holds many counts of this clonotype. The genes are TRBV7-2 and TRBJ2-7, with 7 bases fitting TRBD2. CDR3 length equals 16 residues. J was trimmed by 0 bases and V by 1 base; bases with no gene match: 6. Per the germline V gene, CDR1 is SGHTA and CDR2 is FQGNSA. Written as DNA, the CDR3 is TGTGCCAGCAGCTTAGGTGGACTAGTCTCCTCCTACGAGCAGTACTTC. It translates to CASSLGGLVSSYEQYF. Full variable domain (rest looked up from reference TRBV7-2 and TRBJ2-7): GAGVSQSPSNKVTEKGKDVELRCDPISGHTALYWYRQSLGQGLEFLIYFQGNSAPDKSGLPSDRFSAERTGGSVSTLTIQRTQQEDSAVYLCASSLGGLVSSYEQYFGPGTRLTVT.

This clonotype was detected ten times or more. The rearrangement links TRBV20-1 to TRBJ1-1; TRBD1 aligns across 8 bases. The CDR3 length is 15 residues. The V and J ends lost 6 bases and 10 bases, in that order; junction bases with no gene match: 19. Per germline, CDR1 DFQATT and CDR2 SNEGSKA (reference sequence). In DNA form, the CDR3 reads TGCAGTGCCATTCCTGCCAGGGGGCTGAGGGAGGGAGCTTTCTTT. Translated, it gives CSAIPARGLREGAFF.

The V and J genes are TRBV29-1 and TRBJ2-7; 11 bases map to TRBD2. V shed 2 bases, J shed 4 bases, and the junction held 7 bases outside the gene matches. CDR1 and CDR2 from the germline V gene are SQVTM and ANQGSEA. This CDR3 contains 15 residues. CDR3 sequence: CSVEIWVAGGYEQYF. In DNA, the CDR3 is TGCAGCGTTGAAATCTGGGTAGCGGGAGGGTACGAGCAGTACTTC.

V usage is TRBV19 and J usage is TRBJ2-7, with TRBD1 as a possible D gene (6 bases). The CDR3 spans 13 residues. With 3 bases removed from V and 3 bases from J, the gap between germline ends came to 9 bases. The germline V gene has CDR1 LNHDA and CDR2 SQIVND (reference sequence). CDR3 protein: CASSIQGIYEQYF. For the CDR3, the DNA is TGTGCCAGTAGTATCCAGGGGATCTACGAGCAGTACTTC.

This clonotype showed up just once. With a much larger clone just one base away, this may be a read error. CDR3 sequence (DNA): TGCGCCAGCAGCCAAGACCGGGGGGGCAGCAAAGATACGCAGTATTTT. This sequence encodes CASSQDRGGSKDTQYF. The rearrangement joins TRBV4-1 to TRBJ2-3, with 8 bases aligning to TRBD2. Germline values: CDR1 MGHRA, CDR2 YSYEKL. The CDR3 totals 16 residues.

Many counts were recorded for this clonotype. The V call is TRBV30, the J call TRBJ1-4; the D is unclear. This CDR3 is 12 amino acids long. Trimming took off 0 bases at V and 4 bases at J, with 3 bases between the two ends. Per germline, CDR1 GTSNPN and CDR2 SVGIG (reference sequence). The CDR3 bases are TGTGCCTGGAGTGTAGGTAATGAAAAACTGTTTTTT. As protein: CAWSVGNEKLFF.

The rearrangement joins TRBV27 to TRBJ2-2; 11 bases fit TRBD2. The CDR3 is made up of 16 amino acids. CDR1 and CDR2 from the germline V gene are MNHEY and SMNVEV (reference sequence). After removal of 6 bases from V and 6 bases from J, the junction contained 9 bases not matched to a gene. The CDR3, as DNA: TGTGCCAGCAGCTATAGCGGGGGGGTTGGATCCGGGGAGCTGTTTTTT. This sequence encodes CASSYSGGVGSGELFF.

In this sample, this clonotype turned up many times. This chain joins TRBV11-3 and TRBJ1-5; 7 bases are a match to TRBD1. The CDR3 totals 15 residues. Germline CDR1 reads SGHNT; CDR2 reads YENEEA. Trimming took 3 bases from V and 0 from J; bases not matched to a gene: 2. Here the CDR3 DNA reads TGTGCCAGCAGCTTCCGGGACAGTAGCAATCAGCCCCAGCATTTT. Translating it yields CASSFRDSSNQPQHF.

This clonotype occurred many times. The gene calls are TRBV3-1 and TRBJ2-5, with D possibly matching TRBD1 (5 bases). The V and J ends lost 3 bases and 4 bases respectively, with 6 bases between them. The germline gives CDR1 LGHDT, CDR2 YNNKEL (reference sequence). The CDR3 runs 12 residues. CDR3 protein: CASSHRVETQYF. In DNA, the CDR3 is TGTGCCAGCAGCCACAGGGTAGAGACCCAGTACTTC.

This clonotype was counted ten times or more. The chain employs TRBV28 and TRBJ2-7; D perhaps matches TRBD1 (5 bases). The CDR3 loop spans 14 amino acids. Germline assignment: CDR1 MDHEN and CDR2 SYDVKM. Trimming cost V 7 bases and J 2 bases, with 15 bases left between them. The CDR3 region is CASNRPDSTYEQYF. Written as DNA, the CDR3 is TGTGCCAGCAACCGACCTGACAGCACCTACGAGCAGTACTTC.

Many counts were recorded for this clonotype. The chain links TRBV27 to TRBJ2-3; D may be TRBD1 or TRBD2 (5 bases each). CDR1 is MNHEY and CDR2 is SMNVEV in the germline V gene (reference sequence). The CDR3 consists of 15 residues. V lost 5 bases to trimming and J lost 2 bases, with 14 bases between them. The CDR3 loop is CASSMGEWVTDTQYF. CDR3 bases: TGTGCCAGCAGTATGGGGGAGTGGGTCACAGATACGCAGTATTTT.